This is a list of T cell receptor beta chains from one sample in a study of T-cell reconstitution after alpha-beta-depleted transplantation in children. One entry per CDR3 protein, called by TCRdb with MiXCR from the PCR reads. Among roughly 490,000 distinct CDR3 sequences, around 10% were seen once, and the ten largest hold 14%. Sample: PBMCs, mostly from graft donor cells, taken 180 days after TCRalphabeta/CD19-depleted stem cell transplant. Receptor source: a female patient aged 2-15 years who had a stem cell transplant for aplastic anemia, so the T cells may come from the graft donor. Each CDR3 is given with its conserved first and last residue. D genes are given only for firm matches.

v_call	j_call	d_call	cdr3_aa
TRBV4-3	TRBJ2-1	NA	CASSQEENSYNEQFF
TRBV20-1	TRBJ1-2	NA	CCATRKTGTITNYGYTF
TRBV12-3/TRBV12-4	TRBJ1-1	NA	CASSPGGVWAEAFF
TRBV29-1	TRBJ1-2	TRBD1	CSVCPGTGEYGYTF
TRBV7-2	TRBJ2-3	NA	CASSTRDSTDTQYF
TRBV27	TRBJ2-3	NA	CASTRSRVSGTQYF
TRBV12-3/TRBV12-4	TRBJ2-4	TRBD1	CASRLTGGLAKNIQYF
TRBV3-1	TRBJ1-2	NA	CASSQAPAGDSYGYTF
TRBV29-1	TRBJ1-2	NA	CSVDSIYGYTF
TRBV9	TRBJ2-2	NA	CASSVGGKNTGELFF
TRBV19	TRBJ1-2	NA	CASTANYGDTF
TRBV6-1	TRBJ1-1	NA	CASSPFRAVPITFEAFF
TRBV7-9	TRBJ2-7	NA	CASSYGQPSYEQYF
TRBV29-1	TRBJ2-1	NA	CSAAPGPLDDEQFF
TRBV6-5	TRBJ2-6	TRBD1	CASSYGQGLLGANVLTF
TRBV27	TRBJ1-4	NA	CASSFARPSFNEKLFF
TRBV28	TRBJ1-5	NA	CASRVGPFPQHF
TRBV4-3	TRBJ2-1	NA	CASSQEGYPYNEQFF
TRBV27	TRBJ2-1	NA	CASSSGGRDEQFF
TRBV5-1	TRBJ2-1	TRBD2	CASRAGLAGVPYNEQFF
TRBV19	TRBJ2-1	NA	CASMRNNEQFF
TRBV28	TRBJ2-7	TRBD2	CASSRPGLAYEQYF
TRBV5-1	TRBJ2-2	NA	CASSEEVLTGELFF
TRBV10-3	TRBJ1-1	TRBD1	CAISNGQGNTEAFF
TRBV3-1	TRBJ1-1	NA	CASSQGGGARQAFF
TRBV20-1	TRBJ1-1	NA	CSARDGLNTEAFF
TRBV28	TRBJ1-5	NA	CASTIYGGGQPQHF
TRBV5-1	TRBJ2-7	NA	CASSTWDRTYEQYF
TRBV11-2	TRBJ2-7	NA	CASSLDPDPSKFHYEQYF
TRBV29-1	TRBJ2-5	NA	CSATRQLPQETQYF
TRBV30	TRBJ2-3	NA	CAWSLGRTPDTQYF